The next 30 T cell receptor beta chains were all read from a single sample in a study of blood T cell repertoires in COVID-19. Sequenced by immunoSEQ multiplex PCR; TCRdb stores in-frame clones only, minus some. The sample includes about 140,000 clones, over 75% seen only once; the top ten take 2.5% to 3%. The sample consisted of peripheral blood. The receptor source for this set is a man aged 45 to 65 with acute or convalescent COVID-19.

The chain carries TRBV5-1 and TRBJ1-6; D perhaps matches TRBD1 (6 bases). V lost 4 bases and J lost 10, with 15 bases in between. Germline CDR1 and CDR2: SGHRS and YFSETQ. This CDR3 has 14 amino acids. CDR3 loop: CASSTQGLRSPLHF. In nucleotides, the CDR3 is TGCGCCAGCAGCACACAGGGTTTGAGATCACCCCTCCACTTT.

The V and J genes are TRBV7-6 and TRBJ2-3; D is unclear. Looked up from germline, CDR1 is SGHVS and CDR2 is FNYEAQ. V lost 0 bases and J lost 0, with 10 bases in between. The CDR3 runs to 16 residues. CDR3 loop: CASSLAVGESTDTQYF. For the CDR3, the DNA is TGTGCCAGCAGCTTAGCTGTCGGAGAGAGCACAGATACGCAGTATTTT.

The J gene is TRBJ2-4, the V gene TRBV27; D is ambiguous. V was pared by 5 bases and J by 0 bases, with 14 bases between. Germline-derived CDR1 and CDR2 are MNHEY and SMNVEV (reference sequence). This CDR3 comprises 16 residues. The CDR3 DNA reads as TGTGCCAGCAGTACCTTGACATTCCTAGCCAAAAACATTCAGTACTTC. This encodes CASSTLTFLAKNIQYF.

The chain couples TRBV10-3 to TRBJ1-5; 9 bases map to TRBD1. The germline V gene has CDR1 ENHRY and CDR2 SYGVKD. J was trimmed by 6 bases and V by 3 bases; bases with no gene match: 9. The CDR3 is 16 amino acids. The CDR3 is CAISDFSQGASQPQHF. As DNA, the CDR3 is TGTGCCATCAGTGATTTCTCACAGGGGGCTAGTCAGCCCCAGCATTTT.

This clone has a handful of counts. V and J are TRBV25-1 and TRBJ1-2, with 10 bases fitting TRBD1. There are 18 residues in the CDR3. With V trimmed by 0 bases and J by 8 bases, 15 bases remained unmatched. Germline V gene data show CDR1 as MGHDK and CDR2 as SYGVNS. Here the CDR3 reads CASSEYPGTGDASRGYTF. The DNA of the CDR3 is TGTGCCAGCAGTGAATATCCCGGGACAGGGGATGCATCGCGGGGCTACACCTTC.

The gene calls are TRBV19 and TRBJ2-1, with 8 bases lining up with TRBD1. Germline assignment: CDR1 LNHDA and CDR2 SQIVND (reference sequence). The CDR3 totals 16 residues. V was pared by 3 bases and J by 1 base, with 5 bases of the junction left unmatched. In nucleotides, the CDR3 is TGTGCCAGTAGTATGGGACAGGTCCCGTCCTACAATGAGCAGTTCTTC. Translating it yields CASSMGQVPSYNEQFF.

The chain couples TRBV5-1 to TRBJ2-3, with 10 bases lining up with TRBD1. The CDR3 extends over 16 amino acids. In germline, CDR1 is SGHRS, CDR2 YFSETQ. Losses at the gene ends were 5 bases for V and 3 bases for J; bases not matched to a gene: 9. CDR3 in DNA: TGCGCCAGCAGACTACAAGGGGACAGGGGTACAGATACGCAGTATTTT. Protein sequence: CASRLQGDRGTDTQYF.

V is TRBV5-1 and J is TRBJ2-1, with 10 bases aligning to TRBD2. Germline trimming cut 3 bases from V and 2 bases from J; bases unmatched to any gene: 8. Looked up from germline, CDR1 is SGHRS and CDR2 is YFSETQ. CDR3 length: 17 residues. The CDR3 sequence: CASSSKIAGGTYNEQFF. In nucleotides, the CDR3 is TGCGCCAGCAGCTCAAAAATAGCGGGAGGTACCTACAATGAGCAGTTCTTC.

This clone has just a few counts. This chain connects TRBV5-4 to TRBJ2-5; TRBD2 aligns across 12 bases. The trim removed 5 bases at V and 5 bases at J, leaving 10 bases unmatched. This CDR3 contains 16 residues. Germline lookup yields CDR1 SGHNT and CDR2 YYREEE (reference sequence). This CDR3 reads CASRQGASGREETQYF. CDR3 nucleotide sequence: TGTGCCAGCAGACAAGGGGCTAGCGGGAGGGAGGAGACCCAGTACTTC. The full variable domain, in which reference TRBV5-4 and TRBJ2-5 provide the parts outside the CDR3, is ETGVTQSPTHLIKTRGQQVTLRCSSQSGHNTVSWYQQALGQGPQFIFQYYREEENGRGNFPPRFSGLQFPNYSSELNVNALELDDSALYLCASRQGASGREETQYFGPGTRLLVL.

The chain has TRBV29-1 and TRBJ2-1; 8 bases fit TRBD2. The trim removed 6 bases at V and 1 base at J, leaving 5 bases unmatched. The CDR3 runs to 14 residues. Germline values: CDR1 SQVTM, CDR2 ANQGSEA. Written as DNA, the CDR3 is TGCAGCGTACTAGCGGAGGGTTCCTACAATGAGCAGTTCTTC. It specifies CSVLAEGSYNEQFF.

The chain couples TRBV10-3 to TRBJ2-1; TRBD2 agrees at 12 bases. V shed 6 bases, J shed 7 bases, and the junction held 7 bases outside the gene matches. CDR1 ENHRY and CDR2 SYGVKD come from the germline V gene. CDR3 length equals 15 residues. CDR3 sequence (DNA): TGTGCCATCAGGTTTTCTAGCGGGGGGGGTAATGAGCAGTTCTTC. Residues: CAIRFSSGGGNEQFF.

The V gene is TRBV6-5, the J gene TRBJ1-2; D is perhaps TRBD1 (6 bases). Germline CDR1 is MNHEY and CDR2 is SVGAGI. The CDR3 runs 14 residues. Between the trimmed V and J ends, which lost 5 bases and 4 bases, there was a span of 14 bases. The CDR3 loop is CASSPRGRGYGYTF. The CDR3 bases are TGTGCCAGCAGTCCCCGGGGCAGGGGCTATGGCTACACCTTC.

This chain links TRBV30 with TRBJ1-4; no definite D call. The germline gives CDR1 GTSNPN, CDR2 SVGIG (reference sequence). The CDR3 length is 17 residues. Trimming took 2 bases from V and 0 from J, leaving 16 bases between them. CDR3 residues: CAWSQDGLAATNEKLFF. For the CDR3, the DNA is TGTGCCTGGAGTCAGGACGGACTCGCGGCAACTAATGAAAAACTGTTTTTT. Full variable domain (rest looked up from reference TRBV30 and TRBJ1-4): SQTIHQWPATLVQPVGSPLSLECTVEGTSNPNLYWYRQAAGRGLQLLFYSVGIGQISSEVPQNLSASRPQDRQFILSSKKLLLSDSGFYLCAWSQDGLAATNEKLFFGSGTQLSVL.

The gene calls are TRBV10-3 and TRBJ1-5, with TRBD1 as a possible D gene (5 bases). Germline loops: CDR1 ENHRY, CDR2 SYGVKD. The length of the CDR3 is 14 residues. Deletions cut 4 bases from V and 7 bases from J, with 14 bases between. The CDR3 bases are TGTGCCATCAGTGTTAAGGGGTTCGCGCAGCCCCAGCATTTT. Translation gives CAISVKGFAQPQHF.

The gene calls are TRBV6-1 and TRBJ1-5; D might be TRBD1 (5 bases). Germline CDR1 and CDR2: MNHNS and SASEGT. The length of the CDR3 is 14 residues. With 3 bases removed from V and 4 bases from J, the gap between germline ends came to 10 bases. The CDR3 region has the DNA TGTGCCAGCAGTGATATAAGGGGTAATCAGCCCCAGCATTTT. This translates into CASSDIRGNQPQHF.

CDR3 sequence (DNA): TGTGCCAGCACCTCGGGTTATATGAACACTGAAGCTTTCTTT. Translating gives CASTSGYMNTEAFF. The rearrangement joins TRBV25-1 to TRBJ1-1; D gene uncertain. The V gene lost 7 bases and the J gene lost 0 bases, with 12 bases spanning the gap. Germline CDR1 and CDR2: MGHDK and SYGVNS. The CDR3 loop spans 14 amino acids.

This clone is a singleton in its sample. The genes are TRBV15 and TRBJ2-5; D possibly corresponds to TRBD1 (6 bases). In germline, CDR1 is LNHNV, CDR2 YYDKDF (reference sequence). Trimming pared 1 base from V and 7 bases from J, leaving 19 bases between. The CDR3 contains 16 residues. Here the CDR3 DNA reads TGTGCCACCAGCAGAGGGGGGCCCGGGCCTCAGGGGACCCAGTACTTC. Its translation is CATSRGGPGPQGTQYF.

The J gene is TRBJ2-7, the V gene TRBV11-2; 13 nucleotides match TRBD2. The ends lost 5 bases at V and 2 bases at J; junction bases unmatched: 9. Germline V gives CDR1 SGHAT, CDR2 FQNNGV. The CDR3 has 17 amino acids. The DNA of the CDR3 is TGTGCCAGCAGCATCCCGGGACTAGCGGGACGTACCTACGAGCAGTACTTC. Protein sequence: CASSIPGLAGRTYEQYF.

This clone occurred a few times. The chain combines TRBV12-3 or TRBV12-4 with TRBJ1-3; no clear D gene. The germline V and J ends were trimmed by 0 bases and 3 bases, with 3 bases remaining between them. CDR3 size: 13 residues. CDR3 region: CASSLASGNTIYF. The CDR3 DNA reads as TGTGCCAGCAGTTTAGCTAGTGGAAACACCATATATTTT.

V is TRBV19 and J is TRBJ1-2; 9 nucleotides match TRBD1. Per the germline V gene, CDR1 is LNHDA and CDR2 is SQIVND (reference sequence). CDR3 length: 14 residues. With 7 bases clipped from V and 5 bases from J, the junction kept 8 bases outside the gene matches. CDR3 amino acids: CASKNPGQGYGYTF. The CDR3 region has the DNA TGTGCCAGTAAGAACCCGGGACAGGGTTATGGCTACACCTTC. Full variable domain (missing parts from reference TRBV19 and TRBJ1-2): DGGITQSPKYLFRKEGQNVTLSCEQNLNHDAMYWYRQDPGQGLRLIYYSQIVNDFQKGDIAEGYSVSREKKESFPLTVTSAQKNPTAFYLCASKNPGQGYGYTFGSGTRLTVV.

J is TRBJ1-1 and V is TRBV4-1; unclear D gene. CDR3 length: 13 residues. The V gene's germline CDR1 is MGHRA and CDR2 YSYEKL. Trimming took 0 bases from V and 3 from J, leaving 5 bases between them. Here the CDR3 reads CASSQDVDTEAFF. The CDR3 DNA reads TGCGCCAGCAGCCAAGATGTAGACACTGAAGCTTTCTTT.

This chain links TRBV7-9 with TRBJ1-1; no definite D call. The V end was cut by 1 base, the J end by 11 bases, with 14 bases between. Germline V CDR1 and CDR2: SEHNR, FQNEAQ (reference sequence). The CDR3 sequence is 13 residues long. The CDR3 DNA sequence: TGTGCCAGCAGCTTAGACGGCGGGGAGGGCGCTTTCTTT. It codes for CASSLDGGEGAFF.

The chain has TRBV10-2 and TRBJ2-4, with a tentative D call TRBD2 (6 bases). Per the germline V gene, CDR1 is WSHSY and CDR2 is SAAADI. V lost 0 bases to trimming and J lost 1 base, with 19 bases between them. This CDR3 region has 19 residues. CDR3 residues: CASSESGGTGLGAKNIQYF. CDR3 bases: TGCGCCAGCAGTGAGTCGGGGGGAACAGGCCTAGGGGCCAAAAACATTCAGTACTTC.

The chain carries TRBV27 and TRBJ1-1; D is perhaps TRBD1 (5 bases). CDR1 is MNHEY and CDR2 is SMNVEV in the germline V gene (reference sequence). Trimming cost V 5 bases and J 3 bases, with 13 bases left between them. CDR3 length: 14 residues. In DNA form, the CDR3 reads TGTGCCAGCAGTAAACAGGAAGGGTACACTGAAGCTTTCTTT. It yields the protein CASSKQEGYTEAFF.

The J gene is TRBJ1-1, the V gene TRBV28; a weak D match, TRBD1 (6 bases). This CDR3 spans 14 amino acids. Between the trimmed V and J ends, which lost 4 bases and 6 bases, there was a span of 15 bases. Germline CDR1 reads MDHEN; CDR2 reads SYDVKM. The DNA for the CDR3 is TGTGCCAGCAGTTCCCCAGGGGTTGGAGCTGAAGCTTTCTTT. It specifies CASSSPGVGAEAFF. The full variable domain, its missing parts supplied by reference TRBV28 and TRBJ1-1, is DVKVTQSSRYLVKRTGEKVFLECVQDMDHENMFWYRQDPGLGLRLIYFSYDVKMKEKGDIPEGYSVSREKKERFSLILESASTNQTSMYLCASSSPGVGAEAFFGQGTRLTVV.

V is TRBV3-1 (or the pseudogene TRBV3-2) and J is TRBJ2-3, with TRBD2 matching 9 bases. Trimming took 4 bases from V and 1 from J; bases not matched to a gene: 6. The germline gives CDR1 LGHDT, CDR2 YNNKEL (reference sequence). The CDR3 totals 16 residues. CDR3 protein: CASSRIAGVGTDTQYF. In DNA, the CDR3 is TGTGCCAGCAGCCGTATAGCGGGAGTGGGCACAGATACGCAGTATTTT.

The CDR3 DNA sequence: TGTGCCTGGAGTGAACGACGCAGGGGGGCCTACCTCCTCAGCTATGGCTACACCTTC. Protein sequence: CAWSERRRGAYLLSYGYTF. The V call is TRBV30, the J call TRBJ1-2; 7 nucleotides agree with TRBD1. Trimming took 1 base from V and 4 from J; bases not matched to a gene: 21. CDR1 and CDR2 from the germline V gene are GTSNPN and SVGIG (reference sequence). The CDR3 is made up of 19 amino acids.

This chain uses TRBV20-1 with TRBJ1-1; D is unclear. V was trimmed by 3 bases and J by 7 bases, leaving 9 bases between them. Germline loops: CDR1 DFQATT, CDR2 SNEGSKA (reference sequence). The CDR3 sequence is 11 residues long. The CDR3 DNA is TGCAGTGCTAGTAGCGGGCATGAAGCTTTCTTT. This sequence encodes CSASSGHEAFF.

This sequence joins TRBV30 and TRBJ1-2, with D possibly TRBD1 on 6 matching bases. The V end was cut by 2 bases, the J end by 0 bases, with 13 bases between. Looked up from germline, CDR1 is GTSNPN and CDR2 is SVGIG (reference sequence). The CDR3 sequence is 15 residues long. CDR3 region: CAWSFGGPANYGYTF. In DNA, the CDR3 is TGTGCCTGGAGTTTCGGGGGGCCAGCTAACTATGGCTACACCTTC.

This sequence joins TRBV6-5 and TRBJ1-1; D unresolved. Germline CDR1 is MNHEY and CDR2 is SVGAGI. This CDR3 contains 14 residues. With 2 bases removed from V and 0 bases from J, the gap between germline ends came to 7 bases. In nucleotides, the CDR3 is TGTGCCAGCAGTTACGAGGTATTGAACACTGAAGCTTTCTTT. Translated: CASSYEVLNTEAFF.